The 17 T cell receptor beta chains below were found in one sample sequenced in a study of T cells after posttransplantation cyclophosphamide. Here immunoSEQ multiplex PCR was the method, and the copy in TCRdb shows in-frame clones only, minus some. The sample is made up of approximately 5,100 clones, none counted only once. Treatment was busulfan-fludarabine conditioning, a marrow graft, and cyclophosphamide on days +3 and +4. Sample: PBMCs, taken around 380 days after allogeneic stem cell transplant with posttransplant cyclophosphamide. These receptors came from a male patient aged 60 to 75 who received an allogeneic stem cell transplant from a related donor, was CMV-positive, and had acute GVHD only. The graft donor may account for some of the T cells.

This clone was counted at least ten times. This chain joins TRBV15 and TRBJ2-5; TRBD2 matches 10 bases. Per the germline V gene, CDR1 is LNHNV and CDR2 is YYDKDF (reference sequence). Germline trimming cut 7 bases from V and 5 bases from J; bases unmatched to any gene: 10. This CDR3 is 15 amino acids long. CDR3 DNA sequence: TGTGCCACCAAGAAGGGGCTAGCGGGGGAGGAGACCCAGTACTTC. Its protein is CATKKGLAGEETQYF.

This clone was seen a handful of times. The rearrangement joins TRBV13 to TRBJ2-1; D perhaps matches TRBD2 (5 bases). Trimming shortened V by 6 bases and J by 0 bases, and 12 bases separated the two germline ends. The germline V gene has CDR1 PRHDT and CDR2 FYEKMQ (reference sequence). This CDR3 region has 15 residues. DNA of the CDR3: TGTGCCAGCAGTTACACAACTAGCTCCTACAATGAGCAGTTCTTC. It codes for CASSYTTSSYNEQFF.

This clone was seen repeatedly, ten times or more. The chain recombines TRBV11-2 with TRBJ2-1, with D tentatively TRBD2 (5 bases). The CDR3 runs to 15 residues. Germline values: CDR1 SGHAT, CDR2 FQNNGV. V lost 2 bases to trimming and J lost 3 bases, with 11 bases between them. The CDR3 loop reads CASSLSRGFYNEQFF. Written as DNA, the CDR3 is TGTGCCAGCAGCTTAAGTCGCGGGTTCTACAATGAGCAGTTCTTC.

Ten or more counts support this clone. The CDR3 DNA reads as TGTGCCAGCAGCCTCGTGGGGGGCACTGAAGCTTTCTTT. This gives the protein CASSLVGGTEAFF. The gene calls are TRBV11-2 and TRBJ1-1; D possibly corresponds to TRBD1 (5 bases). Trimming took 5 bases from V and 4 from J, leaving 11 bases between them. Germline CDR1 and CDR2: SGHAT and FQNNGV. CDR3 length: 13 amino acids.

This clone showed up many times. This chain joins TRBV27 and TRBJ1-5; D unclear. With 7 bases removed from V and 0 bases from J, the gap between germline ends came to 7 bases. CDR1 MNHEY and CDR2 SMNVEV come from the germline V gene (reference sequence). This CDR3 has 13 amino acids. The CDR3, as DNA: TGTGCCAGCAAGGCGGCTAGCAATCAGCCCCAGCATTTT. It translates to CASKAASNQPQHF.

In this sample, this clone turned up many times. V gene TRBV4-1 combines with J gene TRBJ1-6; TRBD1 agrees at 8 bases. V dropped 3 bases and J dropped 7; count of bases not matched to a gene: 5. The germline gives CDR1 MGHRA, CDR2 YSYEKL. This CDR3 comprises 15 residues. The DNA of the CDR3 is TGCGCCAGCAGCCAGAGGACAGGGAACAATTCACCCCTCCACTTT. This sequence encodes CASSQRTGNNSPLHF.

This clone was recorded at least ten times. The CDR3 loop reads CASSPGAGELFF. CDR3 bases: TGCGCCAGCAGCCCAGGGGCCGGGGAGCTGTTTTTT. V usage is TRBV5-1 and J usage is TRBJ2-2; TRBD1 might be the D (6 bases). The CDR3 has 12 amino acids. Germline V lookup: CDR1 SGHRS, CDR2 YFSETQ. The germline V and J ends were trimmed by 4 bases and 6 bases, with 7 bases remaining between them.

The sample holds many counts of this clone. J is TRBJ1-1 and V is TRBV6-5, with D possibly matching TRBD1 (5 bases). This CDR3 is built from 15 residues. The germline V gene encodes CDR1 MNHEY and CDR2 SVGAGI. V was shortened by 5 bases and J by 4 bases, with 17 bases between the two germline ends. CDR3 sequence (DNA): TGTGCCAGCAGTCCCCAGGGTTTTCCGGGCACTGAAGCTTTCTTT. It is translated as CASSPQGFPGTEAFF.

The chain carries TRBV7-3 and TRBJ2-5; D perhaps matches TRBD1 (6 bases). The DNA end favors TRBJ2-7, so the J call may be wrong. Germline CDR1 SGHTA, CDR2 FQGTGA. CDR3 length: 13 amino acids. In nucleotides, the CDR3 is TGTGCCAGCAGCTTAGGCGGACAGACCGAGCAGTACTTC. Amino acids: CASSLGGQTEQYF.

In this sample, this clone turned up many times. This sequence joins TRBV28 and TRBJ2-7; D possibly corresponds to TRBD1 (6 bases). Germline V gene lookup returns CDR1 MDHEN and CDR2 SYDVKM. There are 14 residues in the CDR3. Trimming shortened V by 5 bases and J by 3 bases, and 14 bases separated the two germline ends. CDR3 sequence: CASSIQGRGYEQYF. The DNA for the CDR3 is TGTGCCAGCAGTATACAGGGAAGGGGCTACGAGCAGTACTTC.

At least ten counts were recorded for this clone. The V and J genes are TRBV5-1 and TRBJ2-2; weak D call: TRBD1 (5 bases). CDR3 length: 15 amino acids. From germline, CDR1 is SGHRS and CDR2 YFSETQ. With 0 bases removed from V and 5 bases from J, the gap between germline ends came to 11 bases. The CDR3 bases are TGCGCCAGCAGCTTGGGGGGCAGAAATACCGGGGAGCTGTTTTTT. Its translation: CASSLGGRNTGELFF.

By share, this clone ranks as medium-sized. The chain recombines TRBV5-4 with TRBJ2-2, with D perhaps matching TRBD2 (5 bases). Germline assignment: CDR1 SGHNT and CDR2 YYREEE (reference sequence). The length of the CDR3 is 13 residues. Trimming removed 4 bases at V and 8 bases at J, with 12 bases between. CDR3 nucleotides: TGTGCCAGCAGCGCCGGACTGGGTGGGGAGCTGTTTTTT. Protein: CASSAGLGGELFF.

This clone occurred many times. The chain links TRBV5-1 to TRBJ2-7; 9 bases are shared with TRBD1. CDR3 length: 12 amino acids. Germline V lookup: CDR1 SGHRS, CDR2 YFSETQ. Trimming removed 4 bases from V and 12 bases from J; junction bases left unmatched: 8. This chain's CDR3 is CASSPGQGYAYF. CDR3 in DNA: TGCGCCAGCAGCCCTGGACAGGGGTACGCGTACTTC. Looking up the rest from reference TRBV5-1 and TRBJ2-7 gives the full variable domain: KAGVTQTPRYLIKTRGQQVTLSCSPISGHRSVSWYQQTPGQGLQFLFEYFSETQRNKGNFPGRFSGRQFSNSRSEMNVSTLELGDSALYLCASSPGQGYAYFGPGTRLTVT.

This clone occurred many times. This chain uses TRBV5-1 with TRBJ1-3; D gene unclear. The CDR3 is 15 residues long. V lost 2 bases, J lost 3 bases, and 12 bases lay in between. Germline lookup yields CDR1 SGHRS and CDR2 YFSETQ. The chain's CDR3 is CASSFDDTIGNTIYF. CDR3 nucleotides: TGCGCCAGCAGCTTCGACGACACAATTGGAAACACCATATATTTT.

This clone occurred many times. The genes are TRBV7-2 and TRBJ1-4, with D hard to call. This CDR3 is 18 amino acids long. Trimming left V 6 bases short and J 5 bases short, with 25 bases between. Germline-derived CDR1 and CDR2 are SGHTA and FQGNSA. The CDR3 region is CASSESSRLLVDNEKLFF. The CDR3 region has the DNA TGTGCCAGCAGTGAGTCTTCGCGTCTCCTAGTCGACAATGAAAAACTGTTTTTT.

This clone was observed many times. The rearrangement links TRBV4-2 to TRBJ2-3; 10 bases agree with TRBD2. The V gene's germline CDR1 is LGHNA and CDR2 YNFKEQ. This CDR3 comprises 17 residues. V dropped 0 bases and J dropped 5; count of bases not matched to a gene: 8. CDR3 protein: CASSQDVASGGKDTQYF. The CDR3, as DNA: TGTGCCAGCAGCCAAGATGTGGCTAGCGGGGGTAAAGATACGCAGTATTTT.

This clone was detected ten times or more. The chain is built from TRBV6-5 and TRBJ1-4; D not certain. Germline V gives CDR1 MNHEY, CDR2 SVGAGI. The CDR3 spans 15 residues. The V end was cut by 0 bases, the J end by 8 bases, with 13 bases between. The CDR3 DNA sequence: TGTGCCAGCAGTTACTCGAGTACACCCAGGGAAAAACTGTTTTTT. Protein product: CASSYSSTPREKLFF.